The 15 T cell receptor beta chains listed next were all sequenced from one sample in a study of shared T cell receptors in the human thymus. Data came from immunoSEQ multiplex PCR; TCRdb stores just in-frame clones and leaves some out. Seen here are about 660,000 clones, 88% observed once, and the top ten hold over 0.008%. These same records also appear under a second study, on human thymus T cells.

The specimen was thymocytes. These receptors were obtained from a boy under two years old with a congenital heart defect.

The chain has TRBV29-1 and TRBJ2-1; no clear D gene. Germline lookup yields CDR1 SQVTM and CDR2 ANQGSEA. This CDR3 is 8 amino acids long. Trimming removed 7 bases at V and 12 bases at J, with 7 bases between. For the CDR3, the DNA is TGCAGCGCCGTGTGGCAGTTCTTC. This translates into CSAVWQFF.

This clone came up once. The chain uses TRBV4-1 and TRBJ2-1; weak D call: TRBD2 (7 bases). Looked up from germline, CDR1 is MGHRA and CDR2 is YSYEKL. V was shortened by 1 base and J by 7 bases, with 26 bases between the two germline ends. There are 19 residues in the CDR3. The CDR3 here is CASSQVGRGRDPIGNEQFF. The CDR3 nucleotides read TGCGCCAGCAGCCAAGTAGGGCGGGGGCGGGATCCAATTGGGAATGAGCAGTTCTTC.

The rearrangement links TRBV5-6 to TRBJ2-1; 11 positions match TRBD2. In germline, CDR1 is SGHDT, CDR2 YYEEEE. V was pared by 4 bases and J by 7 bases, with 10 bases of the junction left unmatched. The CDR3 extends over 16 amino acids. In DNA form, the CDR3 reads TGTGCCAGCAGCCCCGGGACTAGCGGAGTTTGGAATGAGCAGTTCTTC. It encodes CASSPGTSGVWNEQFF.

The J gene is TRBJ2-3, the V gene TRBV30, with a possible D match to TRBD1 (5 bases). This CDR3 has 17 residues. Trimming left V 4 bases short and J 4 bases short, with 24 bases between. The germline CDR1 and CDR2 sequences are GTSNPN and SVGIG (reference sequence). The DNA of the CDR3 is TGTGCCTGGACAACCCCTAAAGGCACAGGTGGGGCAGATACGCAGTATTTT. Its translation: CAWTTPKGTGGADTQYF.

This clone is a singleton in its sample. The chain combines TRBV7-2 with TRBJ2-4; D perhaps matches TRBD1 (5 bases). Trimming removed 5 bases at V and 5 bases at J, with 16 bases between. Germline V gene lookup returns CDR1 SGHTA and CDR2 FQGNSA. The CDR3 has 15 amino acids. DNA for the CDR3: TGTGCCAGCAGCGCTGTAGGGAAAGGGGAAAACATTCAGTACTTC. Its translation: CASSAVGKGENIQYF.

The gene calls are TRBV11-2 and TRBJ2-1; a possible D gene is TRBD1 (5 bases). Trimming removed 0 bases from V and 7 bases from J, with 28 bases in between. This CDR3 spans 20 amino acids. From germline, CDR1 is SGHAT and CDR2 FQNNGV. The CDR3 here is CASSLDQVGATVNLGNEQFF. Written as DNA, the CDR3 is TGTGCCAGCAGCTTAGATCAGGTAGGGGCTACAGTAAATCTTGGGAATGAGCAGTTCTTC.

The genes are TRBV5-4 and TRBJ2-5; no clear D gene. CDR1 is SGHNT and CDR2 is YYREEE in the germline V gene (reference sequence). The CDR3 has 14 amino acids. Deletions cut 4 bases from V and 2 bases from J, with 12 bases between. The CDR3 loop is CASSPRHKQETQYF. The DNA for the CDR3 is TGTGCCAGCAGCCCTCGACATAAACAAGAGACCCAGTACTTC. Complete variable domain (other parts from reference TRBV5-4 and TRBJ2-5): ETGVTQSPTHLIKTRGQQVTLRCSSQSGHNTVSWYQQALGQGPQFIFQYYREEENGRGNFPPRFSGLQFPNYSSELNVNALELDDSALYLCASSPRHKQETQYFGPGTRLLVL.

This chain uses TRBV5-4 with TRBJ2-3, with D possibly TRBD2 on 6 matching bases. Trimming took 6 bases from V and 5 from J, leaving 13 bases between them. CDR3 size: 13 residues. From germline, CDR1 is SGHNT and CDR2 YYREEE (reference sequence). The CDR3 is CASTPPGEDTQYF. CDR3 DNA sequence: TGTGCCAGCACCCCTCCGGGGGAAGATACGCAGTATTTT.

This clone turned up a few times. This chain joins TRBV6-1 and TRBJ1-3, with TRBD1 matching over 11 bases. Germline CDR1 MNHNS, CDR2 SASEGT. CDR3 length equals 20 residues. Trimming cost V 5 bases and J 1 base; bases outside gene matches: 16. The DNA for the CDR3 is TGTGCCAGCAGTAAAGGGACAGGGGGTATATGGGGTTCTTCTGGAAACACCATATATTTT. It translates to CASSKGTGGIWGSSGNTIYF.

The rearrangement links TRBV11-2 to TRBJ2-7; 10 nucleotides align to TRBD2. Germline CDR1 is SGHAT and CDR2 is FQNNGV. This CDR3 is built from 17 residues. The V and J ends lost 1 base and 4 bases, in that order; junction bases with no gene match: 10. In DNA form, the CDR3 reads TGTGCCAGCAGCTTAGGAAAACTAGCGGGACTATCTTACGAGCAGTACTTC. It translates to CASSLGKLAGLSYEQYF.

In its sample, this clone was seen once. This sequence joins TRBV29-1 and TRBJ2-5; no clear D. This CDR3 region has 11 residues. The V gene's germline CDR1 is SQVTM and CDR2 ANQGSEA. V lost 1 base, J lost 2 bases, and 2 bases lay in between. DNA for the CDR3: TGCAGCGTTGAAGCACAAGAGACCCAGTACTTC. Translating gives CSVEAQETQYF.

The V call is TRBV4-2, the J call TRBJ2-7, with D possibly being TRBD1 (5 bases). The CDR3 is 16 amino acids. The germline V gene encodes CDR1 LGHNA and CDR2 YNFKEQ. V lost 0 bases and J lost 0, with 12 bases in between. CDR3 coding DNA: TGTGCCAGCAGCCAAGATGGGGCGTCCTCCTCCTACGAGCAGTACTTC. This codes for CASSQDGASSSYEQYF.

This clone came up a few times. The CDR3 loop reads CASSLGPLAYGYTF. In DNA form, the CDR3 reads TGTGCCAGCAGCTTGGGGCCCCTAGCCTATGGCTACACCTTC. The J gene is TRBJ1-2, the V gene TRBV5-4, with unresolved D. V was shortened by 0 bases and J by 4 bases, with 10 bases between the two germline ends. From germline, CDR1 is SGHNT and CDR2 YYREEE (reference sequence). The CDR3 is 14 residues long.

J is TRBJ2-7 and V is TRBV7-2; D might be TRBD1 (5 bases). The V end lost 2 bases, the J end lost 2 bases, and 10 bases lay between the germline ends. The CDR3 runs 14 residues. Germline-derived CDR1 and CDR2 are SGHTA and FQGNSA. CDR3 protein: CASSLRGHPYEQYF. The DNA for the CDR3 is TGTGCCAGCAGCTTAAGAGGACACCCCTACGAGCAGTACTTC.

The chain combines TRBV19 with TRBJ1-4, with 9 bases lining up with TRBD1. CDR3 length equals 17 residues. The ends lost 5 bases at V and 4 bases at J; junction bases unmatched: 11. Per germline, CDR1 LNHDA and CDR2 SQIVND (reference sequence). The CDR3 nucleotides are TGTGCCAGTAGTGTGACAGGGGGGCAGAAGGATAATGAAAAACTGTTTTTT. Amino acid sequence: CASSVTGGQKDNEKLFF.